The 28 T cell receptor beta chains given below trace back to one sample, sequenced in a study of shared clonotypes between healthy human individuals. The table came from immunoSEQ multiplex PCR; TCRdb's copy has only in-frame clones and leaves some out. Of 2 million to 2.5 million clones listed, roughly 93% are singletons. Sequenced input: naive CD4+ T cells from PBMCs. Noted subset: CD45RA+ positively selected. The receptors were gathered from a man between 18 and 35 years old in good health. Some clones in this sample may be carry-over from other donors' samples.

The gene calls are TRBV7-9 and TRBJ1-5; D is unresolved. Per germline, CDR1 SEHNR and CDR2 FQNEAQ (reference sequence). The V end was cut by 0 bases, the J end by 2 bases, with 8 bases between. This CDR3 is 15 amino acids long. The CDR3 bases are TGTGCCAGCAGCTTAGCAGGTGCCCGCAATCAGCCCCAGCATTTT. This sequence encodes CASSLAGARNQPQHF.

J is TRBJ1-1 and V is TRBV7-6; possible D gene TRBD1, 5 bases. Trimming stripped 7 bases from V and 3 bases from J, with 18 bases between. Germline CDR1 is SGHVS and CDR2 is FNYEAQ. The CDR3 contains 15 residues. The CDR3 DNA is TGTGCCAGCATCCCCTTCCAGGGAGCGCACACTGAAGCTTTCTTT. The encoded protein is CASIPFQGAHTEAFF.

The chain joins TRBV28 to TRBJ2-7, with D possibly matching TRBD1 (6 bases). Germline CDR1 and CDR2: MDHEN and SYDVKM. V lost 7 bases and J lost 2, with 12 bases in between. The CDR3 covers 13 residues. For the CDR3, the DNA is TGTGCCAGCACTGACAGGACAGCCTACGAGCAGTACTTC. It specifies CASTDRTAYEQYF. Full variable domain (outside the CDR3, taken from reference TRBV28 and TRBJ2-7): DVKVTQSSRYLVKRTGEKVFLECVQDMDHENMFWYRQDPGLGLRLIYFSYDVKMKEKGDIPEGYSVSREKKERFSLILESASTNQTSMYLCASTDRTAYEQYFGPGTRLTVT.

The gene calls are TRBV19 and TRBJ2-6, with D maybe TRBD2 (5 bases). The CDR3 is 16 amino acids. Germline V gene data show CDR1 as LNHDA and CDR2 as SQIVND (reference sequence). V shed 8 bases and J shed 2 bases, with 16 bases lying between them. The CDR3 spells CASRDGVHAGANVLTF. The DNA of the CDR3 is TGTGCCAGTCGGGATGGGGTGCATGCTGGGGCCAACGTCCTGACTTTC. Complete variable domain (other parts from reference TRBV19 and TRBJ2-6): DGGITQSPKYLFRKEGQNVTLSCEQNLNHDAMYWYRQDPGQGLRLIYYSQIVNDFQKGDIAEGYSVSREKKESFPLTVTSAQKNPTAFYLCASRDGVHAGANVLTFGAGSRLTVL.

CDR3 in DNA: TGTGCCAGCAGTTCCATACGGGACCCAGGGGAGGCCATATATTTT. Its translation is CASSSIRDPGEAIYF. The chain joins TRBV28 to TRBJ1-3, with D perhaps TRBD1 (6 bases). The CDR3 length is 15 residues. With 4 bases removed from V and 11 bases from J, the gap between germline ends came to 21 bases. Germline V gives CDR1 MDHEN, CDR2 SYDVKM.

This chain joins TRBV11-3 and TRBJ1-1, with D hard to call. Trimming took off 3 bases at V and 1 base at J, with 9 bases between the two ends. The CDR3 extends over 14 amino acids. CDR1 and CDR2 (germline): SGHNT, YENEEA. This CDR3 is CASSLTGSNTEAFF. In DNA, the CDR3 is TGTGCCAGCAGCTTGACCGGGTCGAACACTGAAGCTTTCTTT. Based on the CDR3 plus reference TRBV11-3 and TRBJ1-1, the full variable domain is EAGVVQSPRYKIIEKKQPVAFWCNPISGHNTLYWYLQNLGQGPELLIRYENEEAVDDSQLPKDRFSAERLKGVDSTLKIQPAELGDSAVYLCASSLTGSNTEAFFGQGTRLTVV.

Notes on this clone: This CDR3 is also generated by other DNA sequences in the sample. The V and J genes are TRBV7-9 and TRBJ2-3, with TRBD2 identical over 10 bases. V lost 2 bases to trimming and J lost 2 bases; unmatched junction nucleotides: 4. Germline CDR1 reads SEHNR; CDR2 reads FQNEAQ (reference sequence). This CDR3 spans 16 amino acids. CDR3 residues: CASSLRLAGDTDTQYF. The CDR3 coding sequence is TGTGCCAGCAGCTTAAGACTAGCGGGTGACACAGATACGCAGTATTTT.

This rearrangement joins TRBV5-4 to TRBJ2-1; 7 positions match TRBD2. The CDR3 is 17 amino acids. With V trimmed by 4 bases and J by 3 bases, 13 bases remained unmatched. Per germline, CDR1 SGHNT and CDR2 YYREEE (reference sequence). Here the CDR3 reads CASSGLPREGLYNEQFF. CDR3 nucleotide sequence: TGTGCCAGCAGCGGATTGCCAAGGGAGGGCCTCTACAATGAGCAGTTCTTC.

The CDR3 region has the DNA TGTGCCAGCAGCGGGCAGGCAATCTTCACAGATACGCAGTATTTT. This gives the protein CASSGQAIFTDTQYF. This chain links TRBV7-6 with TRBJ2-3, with D unresolved. In germline, CDR1 is SGHVS, CDR2 FNYEAQ. This CDR3 region has 15 residues. V was trimmed by 5 bases and J by 2 bases, leaving 14 bases between them.

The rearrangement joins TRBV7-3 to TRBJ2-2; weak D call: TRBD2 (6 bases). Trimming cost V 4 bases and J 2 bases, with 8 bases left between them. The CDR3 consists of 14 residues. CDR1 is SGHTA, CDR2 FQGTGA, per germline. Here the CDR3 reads CASSWDSNTGELFF. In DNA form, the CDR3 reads TGTGCCAGCAGCTGGGACTCCAACACCGGGGAGCTGTTTTTT.

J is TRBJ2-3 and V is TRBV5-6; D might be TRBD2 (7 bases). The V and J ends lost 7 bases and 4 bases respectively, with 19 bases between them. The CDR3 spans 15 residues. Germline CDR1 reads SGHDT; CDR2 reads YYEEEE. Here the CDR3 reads CASGPAGARADTQYF. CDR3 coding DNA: TGTGCCAGCGGCCCCGCGGGGGCGCGGGCAGATACGCAGTATTTT.

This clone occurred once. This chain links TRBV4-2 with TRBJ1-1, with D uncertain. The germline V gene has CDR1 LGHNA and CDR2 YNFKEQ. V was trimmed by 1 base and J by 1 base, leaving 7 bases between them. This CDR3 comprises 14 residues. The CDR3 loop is CASSQGAGNTEAFF. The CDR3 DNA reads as TGTGCCAGCAGCCAAGGGGCGGGGAACACTGAAGCTTTCTTT.

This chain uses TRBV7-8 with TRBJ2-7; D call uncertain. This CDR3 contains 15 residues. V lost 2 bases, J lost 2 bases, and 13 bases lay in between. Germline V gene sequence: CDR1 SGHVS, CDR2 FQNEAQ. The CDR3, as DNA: TGTGCCAGCAGCTTATTCACCGAAATCCCCTACGAGCAGTACTTC. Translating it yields CASSLFTEIPYEQYF. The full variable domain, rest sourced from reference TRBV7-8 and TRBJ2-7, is GAGVSQSPRYKVAKRGQDVALRCDPISGHVSLFWYQQALGQGPEFLTYFQNEAQLDKSGLPSDRFFAERPEGSVSTLKIQRTQQEDSAVYLCASSLFTEIPYEQYFGPGTRLTVT.

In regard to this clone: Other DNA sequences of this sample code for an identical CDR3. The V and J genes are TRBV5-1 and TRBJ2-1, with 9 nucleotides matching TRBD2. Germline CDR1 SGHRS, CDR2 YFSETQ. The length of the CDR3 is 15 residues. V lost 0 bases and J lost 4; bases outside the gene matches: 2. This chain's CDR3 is CASSLVAGEYNEQFF. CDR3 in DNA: TGCGCCAGCAGCTTGGTAGCGGGGGAGTACAATGAGCAGTTCTTC.

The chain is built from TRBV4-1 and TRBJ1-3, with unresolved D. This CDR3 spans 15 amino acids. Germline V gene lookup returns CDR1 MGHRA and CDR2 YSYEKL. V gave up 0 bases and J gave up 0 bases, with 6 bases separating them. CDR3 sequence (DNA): TGCGCCAGCAGCCAAGAATGGGTCTCTGGAAACACCATATATTTT. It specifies CASSQEWVSGNTIYF.

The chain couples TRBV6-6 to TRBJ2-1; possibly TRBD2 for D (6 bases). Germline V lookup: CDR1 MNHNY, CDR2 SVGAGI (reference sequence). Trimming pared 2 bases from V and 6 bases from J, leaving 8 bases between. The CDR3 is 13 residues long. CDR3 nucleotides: TGTGCCAGCAGTTACGGGACTGCCAATGAGCAGTTCTTC. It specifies CASSYGTANEQFF.

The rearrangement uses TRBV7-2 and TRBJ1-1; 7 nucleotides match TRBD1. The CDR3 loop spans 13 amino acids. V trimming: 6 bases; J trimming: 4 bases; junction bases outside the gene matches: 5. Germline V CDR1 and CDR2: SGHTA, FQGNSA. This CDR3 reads CASRRQGVTEAFF. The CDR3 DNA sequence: TGTGCCAGCAGGCGACAGGGCGTCACTGAAGCTTTCTTT. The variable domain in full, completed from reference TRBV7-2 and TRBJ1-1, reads GAGVSQSPSNKVTEKGKDVELRCDPISGHTALYWYRQSLGQGLEFLIYFQGNSAPDKSGLPSDRFSAERTGGSVSTLTIQRTQQEDSAVYLCASRRQGVTEAFFGQGTRLTVV.

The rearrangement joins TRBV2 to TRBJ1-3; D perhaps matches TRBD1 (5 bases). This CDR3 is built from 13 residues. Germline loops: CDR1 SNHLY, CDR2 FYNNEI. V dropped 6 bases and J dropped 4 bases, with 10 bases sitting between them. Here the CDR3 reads CASRPGPGNTIYF. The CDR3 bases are TGTGCCAGCAGACCGGGGCCCGGAAACACCATATATTTT.

CDR3 coding DNA: TGTGCCAGCAGCTTAGCAATAGGGAGGACCTCCTACGAGCAGTACTTC. Protein sequence: CASSLAIGRTSYEQYF. The chain couples TRBV7-2 to TRBJ2-7; maybe TRBD2 (6 bases). Trimming took off 0 bases at V and 0 bases at J, with 12 bases between the two ends. This CDR3 region has 16 residues. Looked up from germline, CDR1 is SGHTA and CDR2 is FQGNSA. The variable domain in full, completed from reference TRBV7-2 and TRBJ2-7, reads GAGVSQSPSNKVTEKGKDVELRCDPISGHTALYWYRQSLGQGLEFLIYFQGNSAPDKSGLPSDRFSAERTGGSVSTLTIQRTQQEDSAVYLCASSLAIGRTSYEQYFGPGTRLTVT.

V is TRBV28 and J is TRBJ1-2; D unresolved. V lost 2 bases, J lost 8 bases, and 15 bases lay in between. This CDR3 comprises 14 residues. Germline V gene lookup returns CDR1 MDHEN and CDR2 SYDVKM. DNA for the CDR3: TGTGCCAGCAGTTTACGGGAGGTACGGAGCGGCTACACCTTC. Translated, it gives CASSLREVRSGYTF.

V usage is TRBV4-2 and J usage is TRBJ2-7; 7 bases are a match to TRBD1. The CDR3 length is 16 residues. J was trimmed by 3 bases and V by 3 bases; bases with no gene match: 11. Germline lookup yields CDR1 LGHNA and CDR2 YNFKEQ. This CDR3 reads CASSQSPGQGVYEQYF. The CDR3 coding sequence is TGTGCCAGCAGCCAGTCTCCCGGTCAGGGGGTCTACGAGCAGTACTTC.

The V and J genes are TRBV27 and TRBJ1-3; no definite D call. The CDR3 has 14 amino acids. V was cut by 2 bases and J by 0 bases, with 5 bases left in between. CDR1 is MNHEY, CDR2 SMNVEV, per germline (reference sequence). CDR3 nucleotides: TGTGCCAGCAGTTTAGAATACTCTGGAAACACCATATATTTT. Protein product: CASSLEYSGNTIYF.

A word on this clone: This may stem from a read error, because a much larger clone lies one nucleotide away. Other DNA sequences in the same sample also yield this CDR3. CDR3 nucleotide sequence: TGCGCCAGCAGCTTGGGGGTAAACACTGAAGCTTTCTTT. Its protein is CASSLGVNTEAFF. J is TRBJ1-1 and V is TRBV5-1; unclear D gene. The germline gives CDR1 SGHRS, CDR2 YFSETQ. The V end was cut by 0 bases, the J end by 2 bases, with 5 bases between. CDR3 length: 13 amino acids.

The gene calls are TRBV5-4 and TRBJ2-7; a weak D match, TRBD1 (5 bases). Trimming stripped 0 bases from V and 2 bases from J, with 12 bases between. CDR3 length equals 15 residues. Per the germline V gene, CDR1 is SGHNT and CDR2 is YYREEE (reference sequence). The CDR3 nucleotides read TGTGCCAGCAGCTTGGAGGGGCGGACCCCCTACGAGCAGTACTTC. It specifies CASSLEGRTPYEQYF.

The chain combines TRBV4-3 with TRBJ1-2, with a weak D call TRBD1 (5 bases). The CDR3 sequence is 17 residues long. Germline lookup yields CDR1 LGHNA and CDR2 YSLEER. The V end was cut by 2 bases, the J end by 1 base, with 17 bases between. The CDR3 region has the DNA TGCGCCAGCAGCCAAAAAATGGGGCTAAGAGTTAACTATGGCTACACCTTC. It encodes CASSQKMGLRVNYGYTF.

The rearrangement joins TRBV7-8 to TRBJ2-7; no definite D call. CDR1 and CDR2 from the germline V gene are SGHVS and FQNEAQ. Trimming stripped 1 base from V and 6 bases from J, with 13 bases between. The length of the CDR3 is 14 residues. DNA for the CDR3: TGTGCCAGCAGCTTAGATAACCCTCCGGGCGAGCAGTACTTC. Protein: CASSLDNPPGEQYF.

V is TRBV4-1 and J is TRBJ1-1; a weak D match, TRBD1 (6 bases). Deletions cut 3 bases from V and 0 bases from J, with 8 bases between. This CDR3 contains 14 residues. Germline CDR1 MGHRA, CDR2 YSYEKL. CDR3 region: CASSHTGMNTEAFF. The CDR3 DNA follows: TGCGCCAGCAGCCATACAGGGATGAACACTGAAGCTTTCTTT.

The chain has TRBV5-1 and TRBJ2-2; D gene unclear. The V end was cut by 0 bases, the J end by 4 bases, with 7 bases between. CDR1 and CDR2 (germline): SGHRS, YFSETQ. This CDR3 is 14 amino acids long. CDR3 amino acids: CASSLDPATGELFF. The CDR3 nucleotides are TGCGCCAGCAGCTTGGACCCAGCCACCGGGGAGCTGTTTTTT.